The rows below give T cell receptor beta chains drawn from one sample of a study of OX40 agonist ivuxolimab in advanced cancers. The repertoire was sequenced with immunoSEQ multiplex PCR; TCRdb's copy has only in-frame clones and lacks some. In the table there are approximately 70,000 clones, roughly 89% of which are singletons. The sample in question was CD4+ or CD8+ T cells sorted from blood, obtained in a trial of the OX40 agonist ivuxolimab. The source is an adult with an advanced solid tumor such as melanoma, head and neck, liver or kidney cancer. Each CDR3 is given with its conserved first and last residue. The D gene is left open where the match is weak. The size entry is marked missing in some rows and otherwise reads once, few, many or a size class.

D	V	size	J	DNA	CDR3
.	TRBV27	once	TRBJ1-6	TGTGCCAGCAGTTATCTTTTTAATTCACCCCTCCACTTT	CASSYLFNSPLHF
.	TRBV30	few	TRBJ1-5	TGTGCCTGGACCCAGGGGTTGGGGGGCAATCAGCCCCAGCATTTT	CAWTQGLGGNQPQHF
.	TRBV6-5	.	TRBJ1-2	TGTGCCAGCAGTTCTCAGGCCGGGGCGAAGGGCTACACCTTC	CASSSQAGAKGYTF
TRBD1	TRBV11-3	.	TRBJ1-2	TGTGCCAGCAGCTTACTTCTCCGGGACAGCCTTTTAACCTTC	CASSLLLRDSLLTF
.	TRBV2	few	TRBJ1-1	TGTGCCAGCAGTGGAGAGTTGAACACTGAAGCTTTCTTT	CASSGELNTEAFF
.	TRBV28	.	TRBJ2-2	TGTGCCAGCAGACCGGGCTGGAACACCGGGGAGCTGTTTTTT	CASRPGWNTGELFF
.	TRBV30	.	TRBJ1-5	TGTGCCTGGAGTAGACAGGTTAGGAATCAGCCCCAGCATTTT	CAWSRQVRNQPQHF
.	TRBV2	once	TRBJ2-2	TGTGCCAGCAGGGGGTTCCAGAACACCGGGGAGCTGTTTTTT	CASRGFQNTGELFF
.	TRBV11-1	.	TRBJ2-1	TGTGCCAGCAGCCTAGGTGGGGGATCAGAGTACAATGAGCAGTTCTTC	CASSLGGGSEYNEQFF
.	TRBV5-1	.	TRBJ1-3	TGCGCCAGCAGCTTGGGTTCTGGAAACACCATATATTTT	CASSLGSGNTIYF
.	TRBV5-6	few	TRBJ1-5	TGTGCCAGCAGCTTGGAGGGTCAGCCCCAGCATTTT	CASSLEGQPQHF
TRBD2	TRBV11-2	.	TRBJ2-3	TGTGCCAGCAGCCGTAGCGGGATAGCAGATACGCAGTATTTT	CASSRSGIADTQYF
TRBD2	TRBV11-2	.	TRBJ2-5	TGTGCCAGCAGCCCGGGGATTCGAGCGGGGGAGCAAGAGACCCAGTACTTC	CASSPGIRAGEQETQYF